The clone carrying this T cell receptor (beta chain) was seen a handful of times. The data were taken from a study of blood T cell repertoires in COVID-19. In the study overall: Material from acute and convalescent COVID-19 was sourced from the United States, Italy and Spain. In each case, the material was cDNA or gDNA derived from T cells, B-cell-depleted T cells, or PBMCs.

In the original analysis: Amplification with reference gene primers provided the estimates of nucleated cell counts. Measured with immunoSEQ multiplex PCR; TCRdb has only the in-frame clones, and not every one. V and J calls and clone size are those listed in that table; D and trimming were worked out from the DNA. Of about 66,000 clones in the sample, about 80% were seen once. The TCR comes from a human donor in a cohort sampled during active COVID-19. Sequences were obtained from peripheral blood.

CDR3 DNA sequence: TGTGCCAGCAGTGACCCGGGCCGATGGGACCAGGGGCGGAGGGAGCAGTACTTC. As protein: CASSDPGRWDQGRREQYF. The gene calls are TRBV2 and TRBJ2-7, with D possibly matching TRBD1 (6 bases). Germline values: CDR1 SNHLY, CDR2 FYNNEI. Between the trimmed V and J ends, which lost 3 bases and 7 bases, there was a span of 28 bases. The CDR3 loop spans 18 amino acids.